These T cell receptor beta chains were read from a single sample in a study of vaccination effects on CD4 cells after COVID-19. Libraries were prepared by immunoSEQ multiplex PCR; TCRdb keeps only in-frame clonotypes and omits some of them. The table lists about 80,000 clones, around 77% of them singletons. No antigen has been identified for these receptors. The sequenced sample was CD4+ T cells from PBMCs cultured with HCoV-OC43 spike peptides, obtained after COVID-19 vaccination. Receptors were obtained from a human donor who received a COVID-19 vaccine. The conserved cysteine and the conserved F or W are not part of the CDR3 here. The order of the fields is D gene, J gene, V gene, CDR3 protein. D genes are given only for firm matches.

D gene: -
J gene: TRBJ2-2
V gene: TRBV7-2
CDR3 protein: ASSLRDTGELF

D gene: -
J gene: TRBJ1-1
V gene: TRBV7-2
CDR3 protein: ASSLRWNTEAF

D gene: TRBD1
J gene: TRBJ1-5
V gene: TRBV24-1
CDR3 protein: ATRGQGNQPQH

D gene: -
J gene: TRBJ2-2
V gene: TRBV2
CDR3 protein: ASSVGARGVTGELF

D gene: TRBD1
J gene: TRBJ1-5
V gene: TRBV6-6
CDR3 protein: ASSLQGASNQPQH

D gene: TRBD1
J gene: TRBJ2-1
V gene: TRBV2
CDR3 protein: ASSPIWETGLNNEQF

D gene: -
J gene: TRBJ2-3
V gene: TRBV7-2
CDR3 protein: ASTGSFSTDTQY

D gene: TRBD1
J gene: TRBJ1-2
V gene: TRBV5-1
CDR3 protein: ASATGTGDHGYT

D gene: -
J gene: TRBJ2-6
V gene: TRBV30
CDR3 protein: AWSATLTSGANVLT

D gene: -
J gene: TRBJ2-3
V gene: TRBV7-3
CDR3 protein: ASSRPPADTQY

D gene: -
J gene: TRBJ1-1
V gene: TRBV5-6
CDR3 protein: ASSRVMNTEAF

D gene: -
J gene: TRBJ1-1
V gene: TRBV2
CDR3 protein: ASEAGWNTEAF

D gene: -
J gene: TRBJ2-1
V gene: TRBV14
CDR3 protein: ASSQDLGNEQF

D gene: -
J gene: TRBJ2-5
V gene: TRBV29-1
CDR3 protein: SVDAENQETQY

D gene: -
J gene: TRBJ2-5
V gene: TRBV28
CDR3 protein: ASSASTGAGSQETQY

D gene: -
J gene: TRBJ1-5
V gene: TRBV2
CDR3 protein: ASSDIGTSPRPQH

D gene: -
J gene: TRBJ2-5
V gene: TRBV7-3
CDR3 protein: ASSLRLGETQY

D gene: -
J gene: TRBJ1-5
V gene: TRBV18
CDR3 protein: ASSSGGGNQPQH

D gene: -
J gene: TRBJ1-5
V gene: TRBV9
CDR3 protein: ASSVGGGANQPQH

D gene: TRBD1
J gene: TRBJ1-4
V gene: TRBV19
CDR3 protein: ATEDRRGATNEKLF

D gene: TRBD1
J gene: TRBJ2-2
V gene: TRBV6-5
CDR3 protein: ASRAGGYTGELF

D gene: -
J gene: TRBJ1-1
V gene: TRBV18
CDR3 protein: ASSPGNTEAF

D gene: -
J gene: TRBJ1-1
V gene: TRBV12-3/TRBV12-4
CDR3 protein: ASHRDNTEAF

D gene: -
J gene: TRBJ1-2
V gene: TRBV7-8
CDR3 protein: ASSSTGPNYGYT

D gene: -
J gene: TRBJ2-1
V gene: TRBV7-8
CDR3 protein: ASSFFRYNEQF

D gene: -
J gene: TRBJ1-5
V gene: TRBV3-1/TRBV3-2
CDR3 protein: ASSQRDQPQH

D gene: -
J gene: TRBJ2-5
V gene: TRBV19
CDR3 protein: ASGLGYETQY

D gene: TRBD1
J gene: TRBJ1-1
V gene: TRBV9
CDR3 protein: ASSVVGQGNTEAF

D gene: TRBD2
J gene: TRBJ2-3
V gene: TRBV10-2
CDR3 protein: ASSESSSGGDSDTQY

D gene: -
J gene: TRBJ1-3
V gene: TRBV14
CDR3 protein: ASSHYGNTIY

D gene: TRBD1
J gene: TRBJ1-4
V gene: TRBV7-9
CDR3 protein: ASSSGQGRNEKLF

D gene: -
J gene: TRBJ2-2
V gene: TRBV7-3
CDR3 protein: ASSPRAGELF

D gene: TRBD2
J gene: TRBJ2-1
V gene: TRBV5-1
CDR3 protein: ASSVSGSSSYNEQF

D gene: -
J gene: TRBJ2-3
V gene: TRBV9
CDR3 protein: ASSVERLLGTDTQY

D gene: -
J gene: TRBJ2-3
V gene: TRBV11-2
CDR3 protein: ASSLGSATDTQY

D gene: TRBD1
J gene: TRBJ2-1
V gene: TRBV6-5
CDR3 protein: ASSYSSQGASEQF